This T cell receptor beta chain was observed in a study of metastatic and nonmetastatic thyroid tumors. Looking at the study overall: Where malignant and benign thyroid patients were concerned, repertoires were compared across blood and tumor or nodule tissue.

Many counts were recorded for this clone. TCRdb reanalyzed the PCR reads via MiXCR. Of 30,000 to 35,000 clones listed, about 32% are singletons. This CDR3 is 12 amino acids long. Germline lookup yields CDR1 SGHDN and CDR2 FVKESK. Trimming pared 5 bases from V and 5 bases from J, leaving 9 bases between. Nobody among the patients had been given any treatment before thyroid surgery. Source material: blood. The genes are TRBV14 and TRBJ1-2; D is possibly TRBD1 (6 bases). The clonotype originates from a female donor with papillary thyroid cancer or a benign thyroid nodule (not recorded which). Some clones in this sample may be carry-over from other donors' samples. The CDR3 region has the DNA TGTGCCAGCAGCTTAACAGGGTATGGCTACACCTTC. It encodes CASSLTGYGYTF.